Described below is a single T cell receptor beta chain sequence and its context. The data originate from a study of blood T cell repertoires in COVID-19. Study-wide background: COVID-19 samples from acute and convalescent phases originated in the United States, Italy and Spain. In each case, the material was cDNA or gDNA derived from T cells, B-cell-depleted T cells, or PBMCs.

V dropped 1 base and J dropped 4 bases, with 13 bases sitting between them. The CDR3 is 16 residues long. Per germline, CDR1 MGHRA and CDR2 YSYEKL. The Seattle patients, enrolled during active infection, were followed longitudinally. Per the original data handling: Using reference gene primer amplification, nucleated cell counts were estimated. Data came from immunoSEQ multiplex PCR; TCRdb stores just in-frame clones and leaves some out. V and J calls and clone size are those listed in that table; D and trimming were worked out from the DNA. This repertoire shows around 250,000 clones, 88% found once; its top ten account for 10%.

This chain connects TRBV4-1 to TRBJ1-4; weak D call: TRBD1 (5 bases). This receptor was taken from a woman aged 70-85 years with COVID-19, enrolled during active disease. Sequenced sample: peripheral blood. The CDR3 protein is CASSQGVTANNEKLFF. DNA for the CDR3: TGCGCCAGCAGCCAAGGTGTGACAGCGAATAATGAAAAACTGTTTTTT.